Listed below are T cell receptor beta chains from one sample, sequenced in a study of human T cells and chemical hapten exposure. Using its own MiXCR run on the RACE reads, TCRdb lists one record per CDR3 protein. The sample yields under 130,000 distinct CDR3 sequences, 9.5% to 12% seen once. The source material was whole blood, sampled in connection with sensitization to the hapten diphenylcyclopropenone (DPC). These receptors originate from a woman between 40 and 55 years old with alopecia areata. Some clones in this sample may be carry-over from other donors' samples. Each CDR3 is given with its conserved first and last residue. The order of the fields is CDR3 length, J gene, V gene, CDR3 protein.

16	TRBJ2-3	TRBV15	CATSSNGRPAGDTQYF
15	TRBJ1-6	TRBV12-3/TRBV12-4	CASSLRISDNSPLHF
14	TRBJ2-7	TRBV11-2	CASSPSRGGYEQYF
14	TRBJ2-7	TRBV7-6	CASSLEQAPYEQYF
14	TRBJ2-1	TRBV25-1	CASIPSGGAGEQFF
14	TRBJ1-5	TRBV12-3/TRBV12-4	CASSFWSGNQPQHF
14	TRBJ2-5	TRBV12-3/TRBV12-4	CASSLGLNQETQYF
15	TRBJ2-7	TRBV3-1	CASSQNRPQRNEQYF
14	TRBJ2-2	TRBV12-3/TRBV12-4	CASRGSGNTGELFF
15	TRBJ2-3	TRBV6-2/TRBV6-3	CASSTEAGSTDTQYF
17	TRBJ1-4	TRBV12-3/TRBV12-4	CASSRGPPIATNEKLFF
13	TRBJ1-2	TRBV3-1	CASSPAPQGINTF